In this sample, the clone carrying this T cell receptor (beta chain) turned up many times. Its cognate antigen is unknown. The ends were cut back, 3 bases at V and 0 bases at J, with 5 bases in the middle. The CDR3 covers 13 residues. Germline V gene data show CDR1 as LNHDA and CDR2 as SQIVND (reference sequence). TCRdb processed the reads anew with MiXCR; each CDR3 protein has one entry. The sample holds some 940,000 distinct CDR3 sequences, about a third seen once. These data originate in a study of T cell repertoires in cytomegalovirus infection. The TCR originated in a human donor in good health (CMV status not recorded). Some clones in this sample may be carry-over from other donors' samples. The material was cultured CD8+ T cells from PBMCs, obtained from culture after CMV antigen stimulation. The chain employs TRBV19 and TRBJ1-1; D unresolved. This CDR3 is CASSILLNTEAFF. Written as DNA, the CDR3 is TGTGCCAGTAGTATTCTACTGAACACTGAAGCTTTCTTT.